The present T cell receptor (beta chain) was sequenced within a study of cytomegalovirus exposure and HLA in healthy donors. The PCR employed 60 Vbeta primers together with 13 Jbeta primers. Measured with immunoSEQ multiplex PCR; TCRdb has only the in-frame clones, and not every one. The sample lists roughly 130,000 clones; approximately 79% were seen once. What was sequenced was PBMCs. This sequence originates from a young man in good health and CMV-seropositive.

CDR3 loop: CAWTSTTGGDTQYF. Written as DNA, the CDR3 is TGTGCCTGGACTTCCACCACCGGGGGAGATACGCAGTATTTT. The chain uses TRBV30 and TRBJ2-3; TRBD2 is a possible D gene (6 bases). The CDR3 covers 14 residues. CDR1 GTSNPN and CDR2 SVGIG come from the germline V gene (reference sequence). V lost 4 bases, J lost 5 bases, and 16 bases lay in between.